These 15 T cell receptor beta chains were all obtained from the same sample, sequenced in a study of blood T cells in healthy people across ages. The use of a sample-barcoded 5' primer and a J-beta primer mix characterized a second PCR of roughly 7 to 12 cycles. TCRdb re-called the 5' RACE reads with MiXCR, one entry per CDR3 protein. The table has some 700,000 distinct CDR3 sequences, approximately 43% seen once. Material: blood. These receptor sequences come from a woman aged 60-75 years in good health.

This clonotype came up a few times. V usage is TRBV5-6 and J usage is TRBJ2-7; 8 nucleotides align to TRBD2. J was trimmed by 1 base and V by 0 bases; bases with no gene match: 6. CDR1 and CDR2 (germline): SGHDT, YYEEEE. This CDR3 has 16 amino acids. The CDR3 nucleotides read TGTGCCAGCAGCTTGGCGGGCGGGGGGACTTCCTACGAGCAGTACTTC. Encoded protein: CASSLAGGGTSYEQYF.

This clonotype has at least ten counts. This rearrangement joins TRBV20-1 to TRBJ2-1, with TRBD1 as a possible D gene (5 bases). The CDR3 is made up of 13 amino acids. Germline V gene data show CDR1 as DFQATT and CDR2 as SNEGSKA (reference sequence). V was trimmed by 1 base and J by 10 bases, leaving 14 bases between them. The CDR3 sequence: CSARGQGGWEQFF. The DNA of the CDR3 is TGCAGTGCTAGAGGGCAGGGCGGTTGGGAGCAGTTCTTC.

This clonotype came up a few times. This sequence joins TRBV7-9 and TRBJ2-5; 9 positions agree with TRBD1. There are 13 residues in the CDR3. CDR1 and CDR2 from the germline V gene are SEHNR and FQNEAQ (reference sequence). V gave up 5 bases and J gave up 11 bases; unmatched junction bases: 9. The CDR3 here is CASSQGQGKEQYF. Written as DNA, the CDR3 is TGTGCCAGCAGCCAGGGACAGGGTAAGGAGCAGTACTTC.

This chain links TRBV2 with TRBJ2-1; D perhaps matches TRBD2 (5 bases). The CDR3 runs 14 residues. Germline loops: CDR1 SNHLY, CDR2 FYNNEI. With 9 bases removed from V and 5 bases from J, the gap between germline ends came to 17 bases. The CDR3 sequence: CASGSKRVDNEQFF. CDR3 sequence (DNA): TGTGCCAGTGGGTCGAAGAGGGTTGACAATGAGCAGTTCTTC.

The genes are TRBV15 and TRBJ1-3; 8 bases are shared with TRBD1. The V gene's germline CDR1 is LNHNV and CDR2 YYDKDF (reference sequence). The CDR3 has 14 amino acids. With 3 bases clipped from V and 3 bases from J, the junction kept 1 base outside the gene matches. CDR3: CATSRDRDGNTIYF. In DNA, the CDR3 is TGTGCCACCAGCAGGGACAGGGATGGAAACACCATATATTTT. The variable domain in full, completed from reference TRBV15 and TRBJ1-3, reads DAMVIQNPRYQVTQFGKPVTLSCSQTLNHNVMYWYQQKSSQAPKLLFHYYDKDFNNEADTPDNFQSRRPNTSFCFLDIRSPGLGDTAMYLCATSRDRDGNTIYFGEGSWLTVV.

CDR3 amino acids: CASSPGATSYEQYF. CDR3 DNA sequence: TGTGCCAGCAGCCCGGGGGCGACCTCCTACGAGCAGTACTTC. The genes are TRBV5-6 and TRBJ2-7; either TRBD1 or TRBD2 may supply D (6 bases each). Germline-derived CDR1 and CDR2 are SGHDT and YYEEEE. CDR3 length: 14 amino acids. The V end was cut by 4 bases, the J end by 0 bases, with 11 bases between.

The genes are TRBV20-1 and TRBJ2-1; D gene uncertain. The CDR3 runs to 12 residues. V was cut by 5 bases and J by 4 bases, with 9 bases left in between. The germline V gene has CDR1 DFQATT and CDR2 SNEGSKA (reference sequence). The CDR3 region has the DNA TGCAGTGCTGTGACACTATACAATGAGCAGTTCTTC. Translation: CSAVTLYNEQFF.

A single count supports this clonotype. A read error may produce the germline difference seen at one junction end. The rearrangement links TRBV12-3 or TRBV12-4 to TRBJ2-3; D may be TRBD2 (6 bases). The CDR3 extends over 14 amino acids. The CDR3 loop is CASSPPTSADTPYF. CDR3 sequence (DNA): TGTGCCAGCAGCCCCCCGACTAGTGCAGATACGCCGTATTTT.

The rearrangement links TRBV6-2 or TRBV6-3 to TRBJ2-7; 9 nucleotides agree with TRBD2. V lost 4 bases, J lost 0 bases, and 19 bases stayed unmatched. Per germline, CDR1 MNHEY and CDR2 SVGEGT. The CDR3 extends over 20 amino acids. CDR3 DNA: TGTGCCAGCAGTTTAGCCTCAACCTCACTCCAGCGGGAGGACTCCTACGAGCAGTACTTC. It is translated as CASSLASTSLQREDSYEQYF.

This clonotype was found once. The rearrangement uses TRBV6-2 or TRBV6-3 and TRBJ1-5, with 9 bases identical to TRBD1. V shed 7 bases, J shed 4 bases, and the junction held 2 bases outside the gene matches. The CDR3 totals 13 residues. CDR1 and CDR2 from the germline V gene are MNHEY and SVGEGT. CDR3 protein: CASNDRGNQPQHF. The CDR3 DNA is TGTGCCAGCAATGACAGGGGGAATCAGCCCCAGCATTTT.

The J gene is TRBJ2-1, the V gene TRBV13, with D perhaps matching TRBD2 (5 bases). CDR1 PRHDT and CDR2 FYEKMQ come from the germline V gene (reference sequence). The CDR3 covers 16 residues. The V gene lost 3 bases and the J gene lost 0 bases, with 12 bases spanning the gap. The CDR3, as DNA: TGTGCCAGCAGCTTCTGGACTGATTACTCCTACAATGAGCAGTTCTTC. Translation: CASSFWTDYSYNEQFF.

This clonotype was recorded a few times. The V gene is TRBV11-2, the J gene TRBJ2-1, with TRBD1 as a possible D gene (5 bases). Trimming pared 1 base from V and 5 bases from J, leaving 9 bases between. Per germline, CDR1 SGHAT and CDR2 FQNNGV. The CDR3 has 14 residues. The CDR3 DNA reads as TGTGCCAGCAGCTTAGTGTCCAGGGACAATGAGCAGTTCTTC. Translation gives CASSLVSRDNEQFF.

This clonotype has a handful of counts. The chain combines TRBV12-3 or TRBV12-4 with TRBJ1-1, with 10 positions matching TRBD1. The CDR3 sequence is 16 residues long. The V and J ends lost 5 bases and 4 bases, in that order; junction bases with no gene match: 10. The CDR3 sequence: CASSVTGTGVGTEAFF. CDR3 nucleotide sequence: TGTGCCAGCAGTGTTACCGGGACAGGGGTTGGCACTGAAGCTTTCTTT.

The gene calls are TRBV12-5 and TRBJ1-1; 8 bases are a match to TRBD1. The CDR3 has 17 amino acids. The trim removed 2 bases at V and 3 bases at J, leaving 11 bases unmatched. Germline CDR1 LGHNT, CDR2 FRNRAP. The CDR3 protein is CASGLTRLQGDDTEAFF. The DNA for the CDR3 is TGTGCTAGTGGTTTGACCCGCTTACAGGGGGACGACACTGAAGCTTTCTTT.

The chain employs TRBV6-2 or TRBV6-3 and TRBJ2-5, with 11 bases that match TRBD2. Germline CDR1 reads MNHEY; CDR2 reads SVGEGT. The V gene end was trimmed by 5 bases and the J gene end by 11 bases; junction bases not matched to a gene: 13. CDR3 length equals 15 residues. CDR3 in DNA: TGTGCCAGCAGTGACACTAGCGGGAGTTGGGATGAGCAGTACTTC. Translation gives CASSDTSGSWDEQYF.